The rows below give T cell receptor beta chains drawn from one sample of a study of long-term antiretroviral therapy in people with HIV. Some clones are missing from TCRdb's copy, which holds only in-frame ones; the method was immunoSEQ multiplex PCR. Among 20,000 to 25,000 clones listed, 80% to 95% were seen once. The sample here was unsorted PBMCs, taken 7.6 years after starting antiretroviral therapy. The receptors were gathered from a woman aged 40-49 years with HIV. CDR3s include the opening cysteine and the closing phenylalanine or tryptophan. Each record gives: clone size, CDR3 length, V gene, D gene, J gene, CDR3 protein, CDR3 DNA. A D gene is named only where the DNA matches it firmly. Rows may omit the clone size; those that give it use once, few, many or a size class.

NA	12	TRBV5-6	NA	TRBJ1-6	CASIRVGRGLSF	TGTGCCAGCATCCGAGTGGGCAGAGGGTTAAGTTTT
NA	16	TRBV7-3	TRBD2	TRBJ2-5	CASSKGLAGGLETQYF	TGTGCCAGCAGCAAGGGACTAGCGGGGGGGCTGGAGACCCAGTACTTC
few	13	TRBV7-2	NA	TRBJ2-7	CASSLAVPYEQYF	TGTGCCAGCAGCTTAGCGGTCCCCTACGAGCAGTACTTC
NA	17	TRBV7-9	NA	TRBJ1-4	CASSLVFTESTNEKLFF	TGTGCCAGCAGCTTAGTGTTTACGGAATCAACTAATGAAAAACTGTTTTTT
NA	14	TRBV5-6	NA	TRBJ2-2	CASSLGHNTGELFF	TGTGCCAGCAGCTTAGGACACAACACCGGGGAGCTGTTTTTT
NA	14	TRBV15	NA	TRBJ1-1	CATQGASLRTEAFF	TGTGCCACCCAAGGGGCCTCGCTAAGGACTGAAGCTTTCTTT
NA	16	TRBV6-1	NA	TRBJ2-1	CASSDPFRGSYNEQFF	TGTGCCAGCAGTGACCCCTTTCGGGGGTCGTACAATGAGCAGTTCTTC
NA	14	TRBV2	TRBD2	TRBJ2-7	CASAAGEVMDEQYF	TGTGCCAGCGCGGCGGGGGAGGTGATGGACGAGCAGTACTTC
NA	17	TRBV11-2	TRBD1	TRBJ1-6	CASSQNPTGAYNSPLHF	TGTGCCAGCAGCCAAAACCCGACAGGGGCCTATAATTCACCCCTCCACTTT
NA	12	TRBV30	TRBD1	TRBJ1-2	CAWAGGKGGYTF	TGTGCCTGGGCAGGGGGCAAGGGCGGCTACACCTTC
NA	17	TRBV7-3	NA	TRBJ1-1	CASSRGEQDYLNTEAFF	TGTGCCAGCAGCCGTGGTGAGCAGGACTACTTGAACACTGAAGCTTTCTTT
NA	15	TRBV9	NA	TRBJ2-3	CASSEYGTTSDTQYF	TGTGCCAGCAGCGAATACGGGACAACTTCAGATACGCAGTATTTT
NA	14	TRBV19	TRBD1	TRBJ2-7	CASSTGTGKYEQYF	TGTGCCAGTAGTACCGGGACAGGGAAGTACGAGCAGTACTTC
NA	15	TRBV11-2	NA	TRBJ2-5	CASSGPGSGQETQYF	TGTGCCAGCAGCGGCCCTGGCTCGGGTCAAGAGACCCAGTACTTC
once	14	TRBV4-3	NA	TRBJ2-3	CASSQDQSGVAKYF	TGCGCCAGCAGCCAAGATCAGTCTGGGGTGGCCAAGTATTTT
once	14	TRBV25-1	NA	TRBJ2-2	CASSEFGGSRELFF	TGTGCCAGCAGTGAATTCGGAGGTTCGAGGGAGCTGTTTTTT
NA	15	TRBV5-6	NA	TRBJ2-5	CASSGGLAVGETQYF	TGTGCCAGCAGCGGGGGGCTAGCGGTGGGAGAGACCCAGTACTTC
NA	14	TRBV13	NA	TRBJ2-7	CASSLAGGAYEQYF	TGTGCCAGCAGCCTCGCCGGCGGGGCCTACGAGCAGTACTTC
NA	17	TRBV5-4	TRBD1	TRBJ1-2	CASSGSAGTGILSGYTF	TGTGCCAGCAGCGGGTCAGCCGGGACAGGGATTTTAAGTGGCTACACCTTC
NA	16	TRBV2	TRBD2	TRBJ2-7	CASSVWGTSGGGEQYF	TGTGCCAGCAGTGTATGGGGGACTAGCGGGGGAGGCGAGCAGTACTTC
NA	14	TRBV5-8	NA	TRBJ1-3	CASSPGHSGNTIYF	TGTGCCAGCAGCCCGGGACACTCTGGAAACACCATATATTTT
NA	14	TRBV14	NA	TRBJ1-2	CASSQDGGGHGYTF	TGTGCCAGCAGCCAAGATGGGGGGGGGCACGGCTACACCTTC
NA	14	TRBV6-5	NA	TRBJ1-1	CASSQTLQGSEAFF	TGTGCCAGCAGCCAAACCCTACAGGGATCTGAAGCTTTCTTT
NA	16	TRBV27	TRBD2	TRBJ2-3	CASSPRSGGAIDTQYF	TGTGCCAGCAGTCCCCGGTCGGGGGGGGCCATCGATACGCAGTATTTT
once	13	TRBV27	TRBD2	TRBJ2-2	CASKDGGTGELFF	TGTGCCAGCAAAGACGGGGGGACCGGGGAGCTGTTTTTT
NA	13	TRBV6-6	TRBD1	TRBJ1-4	CASSAGTGYILFF	TGTGCCAGCAGCGCCGGGACAGGGTACATACTGTTTTTT
NA	14	TRBV11-2	TRBD2	TRBJ2-5	CASSLGLAGNTQYF	TGTGCCAGCAGCTTAGGACTAGCGGGGAACACCCAGTACTTC
NA	13	TRBV19	NA	TRBJ1-3	CACQRESGNTIYF	TGTGCCTGTCAGCGGGAATCTGGAAACACCATATATTTT
NA	17	TRBV6-1	NA	TRBJ1-3	CASSDLQGPFSGNTIYF	TGTGCCAGCAGTGATTTGCAGGGGCCCTTTTCTGGAAACACCATATATTTT
NA	17	TRBV5-1	NA	TRBJ2-6	CASSLGQVNSGANVLTF	TGCGCCAGCAGCTTGGGACAGGTTAACTCTGGGGCCAACGTCCTGACTTTC
NA	15	TRBV7-2	TRBD2	TRBJ2-3	CASSSSGGSTDTQYF	TGTGCCAGCAGCTCTAGCGGGGGCAGCACAGATACGCAGTATTTT
NA	14	TRBV5-4	NA	TRBJ1-6	CASRTGGSNSPLHF	TGTGCCAGCAGGACGGGGGGATCTAATTCACCCCTCCACTTT
NA	18	TRBV15	TRBD1	TRBJ1-2	CATSRSQGGIRDRYGYTF	TGTGCCACCAGCAGATCCCAGGGAGGAATCCGGGACAGATATGGCTACACCTTC
NA	18	TRBV19	TRBD1	TRBJ2-2	CASSIGAGGFITTGELFF	TGTGCCAGTAGTATTGGGGCAGGGGGTTTCATAACGACCGGGGAGCTGTTTTTT
NA	13	TRBV10-3	NA	TRBJ1-3	CASHPLREDTIYF	TGTGCCTCCCACCCCCTCCGGGAAGACACCATATATTTT
NA	15	TRBV2	TRBD1	TRBJ1-5	CASRQPGQSNQPQHF	TGTGCCAGCAGACAACCGGGACAGAGCAATCAGCCCCAGCATTTT
NA	15	TRBV5-6	NA	TRBJ1-5	CASSLEGIGNQPQHF	TGTGCCAGCAGCTTGGAGGGCATCGGCAATCAGCCCCAGCATTTT
few	14	TRBV7-9	NA	TRBJ1-4	CASSVVGSGEKLFF	TGTGCCAGCAGTGTCGTCGGGTCGGGGGAAAAACTGTTTTTT
NA	17	TRBV7-2	NA	TRBJ2-6	CASSLEGSPSGANVLTF	TGTGCCAGCAGCTTAGAAGGCAGCCCCTCTGGGGCCAACGTCCTGACTTTC
NA	18	TRBV29-1	TRBD1	TRBJ2-5	CSVPLNRGRGLYQETQYF	TGCAGCGTCCCCTTAAACAGGGGTCGGGGCCTTTACCAAGAGACCCAGTACTTC
NA	15	TRBV11-2	TRBD2	TRBJ2-2	CASSLFAGGTGELFF	TGTGCCAGCAGCTTATTTGCGGGGGGCACCGGGGAGCTGTTTTTT
NA	13	TRBV14	NA	TRBJ1-6	CASSPIWNSPLHF	TGTGCCAGCAGCCCCATTTGGAATTCACCCCTCCACTTT
NA	15	TRBV7-2	TRBD2	TRBJ2-2	CASSLPPAGAGELFF	TGTGCCAGCAGCTTACCTCCGGCGGGGGCCGGGGAGCTGTTTTTT
NA	15	TRBV30	NA	TRBJ1-5	CAWSETGRGREPQHF	TGTGCCTGGAGTGAAACAGGGAGGGGACGTGAGCCCCAGCATTTT
NA	16	TRBV5-5	NA	TRBJ1-3	CASSLAPGLTGNTIYF	TGTGCCAGCAGCTTGGCGCCGGGGCTGACTGGAAACACCATATATTTT
once	14	TRBV10-3	NA	TRBJ2-5	CAISENVAPGTQYF	TGTGCCATCAGTGAGAATGTAGCGCCTGGGACCCAGTACTTC
NA	16	TRBV27	NA	TRBJ2-1	CASSSGTPASYNEQFF	TGTGCCAGCAGTTCCGGGACTCCCGCCTCCTACAATGAGCAGTTCTTC
NA	13	TRBV30	NA	TRBJ2-2	CAWSWLNTGELFF	TGTGCCTGGAGTTGGTTGAACACCGGGGAGCTGTTTTTT
NA	16	TRBV5-6	NA	TRBJ2-6	CASSLISHSGANVLTF	TGTGCCAGCAGCTTGATAAGTCACTCTGGGGCCAACGTCCTGACTTTC
NA	15	TRBV19	NA	TRBJ2-7	CASSMGTAAAYEQYF	TGTGCCAGTAGTATGGGGACGGCGGCGGCCTACGAGCAGTACTTC
NA	13	TRBV27	NA	TRBJ1-1	CASSSRVGTEAFF	TGTGCCAGCAGTTCCCGCGTGGGCACTGAAGCTTTCTTT
NA	16	TRBV4-3	TRBD2	TRBJ2-1	CASSPGGGAAYNEQFF	TGCGCCAGTTCTCCTGGCGGGGGGGCGGCCTACAATGAGCAGTTCTTC
few	13	TRBV2	NA	TRBJ1-1	CASMGERNTEAFF	TGTGCCAGCATGGGGGAGAGAAACACTGAAGCTTTCTTT